The 16 T cell receptor beta chains presented below share a single source sample, sequenced in a study of blood T cell repertoires in COVID-19. Only in-frame clones appear in the TCRdb table, and some are missing; sequencing was by immunoSEQ multiplex PCR. The table records roughly 240,000 clones, approximately 85% of them present only once. Sequencing was carried out using peripheral blood. These TCRs come from a man aged 45-65 years with COVID-19, enrolled during active disease.

The DNA of the CDR3 is TGTGCCAGCAGTGAAGCGGAAGGGGTAGACATGAACACTGAAGCTTTCTTT. It codes for CASSEAEGVDMNTEAFF. This sequence joins TRBV2 and TRBJ1-1; TRBD1 might be the D (5 bases). With 0 bases removed from V and 0 bases from J, the gap between germline ends came to 14 bases. The CDR3 is 17 residues long. CDR1 and CDR2 from the germline V gene are SNHLY and FYNNEI.

To note about this clone: The sample contains more than one DNA sequence encoding this CDR3. This chain uses TRBV12-3 or TRBV12-4 with TRBJ1-5, with D unclear. This CDR3 is built from 13 residues. The germline V and J ends were trimmed by 1 base and 7 bases, with 8 bases remaining between them. The CDR3 nucleotides are TGTGCCAGCAGTTTAGGGGGAGGACAGCCCCAGCATTTT. This sequence encodes CASSLGGGQPQHF.

This chain joins TRBV5-1 and TRBJ1-1; D perhaps matches TRBD1 (6 bases). CDR3 length equals 14 residues. Trimming cost V 1 base and J 6 bases, with 13 bases left between them. CDR1 is SGHRS, CDR2 YFSETQ, per germline. The CDR3 region is CASSLLGAPAEAFF. The CDR3 coding sequence is TGCGCCAGCAGCTTGTTGGGGGCGCCGGCTGAAGCTTTCTTT.

The CDR3 DNA follows: TGTGCCAGCAAACCCGACAGGGGGACCTACGAGCAGTACTTC. Translated: CASKPDRGTYEQYF. The chain couples TRBV6-5 to TRBJ2-7, with TRBD1 identical over 9 bases. The CDR3 contains 14 residues. With V trimmed by 7 bases and J by 2 bases, 6 bases remained unmatched. Germline CDR1 reads MNHEY; CDR2 reads SVGAGI.

This clone was seen a few times. V and J are TRBV6-2 or TRBV6-3 and TRBJ1-2; D perhaps matches TRBD1 (5 bases). V was shortened by 0 bases and J by 3 bases, with 17 bases between the two germline ends. CDR1 and CDR2 from the germline V gene are MNHEY and SVGEGT. The CDR3 extends over 17 amino acids. The CDR3 is CASSYSPGGGKDYGYTF. CDR3 bases: TGTGCCAGCAGTTACTCTCCCGGTGGGGGGAAAGACTATGGCTACACCTTC.

J is TRBJ1-1 and V is TRBV15; D perhaps matches TRBD1 (5 bases). This CDR3 contains 15 residues. CDR1 is LNHNV and CDR2 is YYDKDF in the germline V gene (reference sequence). Between the trimmed V and J ends, which lost 5 bases and 1 base, there was a span of 14 bases. CDR3 region: CATSSKRGQNTEAFF. The CDR3 DNA is TGTGCCACCAGCTCAAAGAGAGGACAGAACACTGAAGCTTTCTTT.

The chain recombines TRBV9 with TRBJ2-2; 7 bases match TRBD1. Germline trimming cut 4 bases from V and 5 bases from J; bases unmatched to any gene: 8. This CDR3 has 15 residues. The germline gives CDR1 SGDLS, CDR2 YYNGEE. The CDR3 reads CASSTEGAQTGELFF. In nucleotides, the CDR3 is TGTGCCAGCAGCACCGAGGGGGCACAAACCGGGGAGCTGTTTTTT. Full variable domain (rest looked up from reference TRBV9 and TRBJ2-2): DSGVTQTPKHLITATGQRVTLRCSPRSGDLSVYWYQQSLDQGLQFLIQYYNGEERAKGNILERFSAQQFPDLHSELNLSSLELGDSALYFCASSTEGAQTGELFFGEGSRLTVL.

This clone was seen only once. V and J are TRBV5-1 and TRBJ2-7; D unclear. V gave up 4 bases and J gave up 7 bases, with 9 bases separating them. Germline lookup yields CDR1 SGHRS and CDR2 YFSETQ. The CDR3 extends over 11 amino acids. The CDR3 coding sequence is TGCGCCAGCAGCCTAACCGGGGAGCAGTACTTC. This gives the protein CASSLTGEQYF.

This clone was counted a few times. This sequence joins TRBV20-1 and TRBJ1-6; D unresolved. This CDR3 has 13 residues. Germline lookup yields CDR1 DFQATT and CDR2 SNEGSKA (reference sequence). V was cut by 3 bases and J by 15 bases, with 18 bases left in between. The CDR3 here is CSASHREPFDLHF. Here the CDR3 DNA reads TGCAGTGCTAGTCACCGAGAGCCCTTCGACCTCCACTTT.

The V gene is TRBV10-1, the J gene TRBJ2-7, with D perhaps TRBD2 (6 bases). The V gene lost 8 bases and the J gene lost 3 bases, with 11 bases spanning the gap. CDR1 is WNHNN, CDR2 SYGVQD, per germline (reference sequence). The CDR3 length is 12 residues. CDR3: CASGTDLYEQYF. The CDR3 DNA reads TGCGCCAGCGGGACTGACCTCTACGAGCAGTACTTC.

This clone was counted a single time. This chain connects TRBV28 to TRBJ1-5, with a possible D match to TRBD1 (5 bases). V lost 5 bases and J lost 7, with 21 bases in between. Germline lookup yields CDR1 MDHEN and CDR2 SYDVKM. The CDR3 spans 16 residues. This chain's CDR3 is CASSPRLGGEEQPQHF. DNA for the CDR3: TGTGCCAGCAGTCCCCGCCTGGGAGGGGAGGAACAGCCCCAGCATTTT.

This clone has only one observation. This chain links TRBV30 with TRBJ1-5, with TRBD1 matching over 9 bases. After removal of 1 base from V and 5 bases from J, the junction contained 6 bases not matched to a gene. There are 15 residues in the CDR3. Germline V gene data show CDR1 as GTSNPN and CDR2 as SVGIG (reference sequence). This CDR3 is CAWSGGQGGDQPQHF. The CDR3 nucleotides are TGTGCCTGGAGTGGGGGACAGGGAGGAGATCAGCCCCAGCATTTT.

The chain employs TRBV6-5 and TRBJ2-2; a possible D gene is TRBD1 (5 bases). The germline CDR1 and CDR2 sequences are MNHEY and SVGAGI. The CDR3 sequence is 13 residues long. The ends were cut back, 6 bases at V and 6 bases at J, with 11 bases in the middle. CDR3 bases: TGTGCCAGCAGGTCTGGGGCGTCCGGGGAGCTGTTTTTT. Translation gives CASRSGASGELFF.

The chain is built from TRBV28 and TRBJ1-5, with D possibly being TRBD1 (5 bases). V lost 3 bases and J 6 bases, leaving 21 bases between the germline ends. The CDR3 runs 17 residues. The germline gives CDR1 MDHEN, CDR2 SYDVKM. In DNA form, the CDR3 reads TGTGCCAGCAGTTTTGATAGTAGAGGCCAGGGTGGTCAGCCCCAGCATTTT. It is translated as CASSFDSRGQGGQPQHF.

CDR3 amino acids: CASSSPPAEGGYTF. The CDR3 DNA sequence: TGTGCCAGCAGTTCCCCCCCGGCGGAGGGTGGCTACACCTTC. The chain links TRBV6-5 to TRBJ1-2; D ambiguous. V was shortened by 4 bases and J by 7 bases, with 16 bases between the two germline ends. The CDR3 sequence is 14 residues long. In germline, CDR1 is MNHEY, CDR2 SVGAGI.

This rearrangement joins TRBV5-1 to TRBJ1-4, with a tentative D call TRBD1 (5 bases). The germline V gene has CDR1 SGHRS and CDR2 YFSETQ. There are 16 residues in the CDR3. V lost 4 bases to trimming and J lost 5 bases, with 18 bases between them. CDR3 residues: CASSRDWGSGNEKLFF. CDR3 coding DNA: TGCGCCAGCAGCAGGGACTGGGGGAGTGGGAATGAAAAACTGTTTTTT.